This T cell receptor beta chain was sequenced for a study of blood T cells in healthy people across ages. Study-wide context: Using template switching, researchers captured about one barcoded beta molecule for each two T cells. Overall study results and limits: Getting older went along with TCR beta diversity per million T cells dropping roughly linearly.

Alongside a J-beta primer mix, a sample-barcoded 5' primer served in a second PCR lasting roughly 7 to 11 cycles. TCRdb recomputed calls from the 5' RACE reads with MiXCR, one row per CDR3 protein. The table lists hundreds of thousands of distinct CDR3 sequences, just over 55% of them singletons. Turning to this clonotype: The antigen is not known. One junction end disagrees with the germline gene, perhaps due to a read error.

The germline CDR1 and CDR2 sequences are SGHTA and FQGTGA. The CDR3 runs 15 residues. The V gene is TRBV7-3, the J gene TRBJ2-5, with 10 bases that match TRBD1. The sequence derives from a man in his forties or fifties in good health. The specimen was blood. The CDR3 reads CASSLMGQGQETQYF. The CDR3, as DNA: TGCGCCAGCAGCTTGATGGGACAGGGGCAAGAGACCCAGTACTTC.